Listed below are T cell receptor beta chains from one sample, sequenced in a study of tumor-infiltrating lymphocytes in localized non-small cell lung cancer. Only in-frame clones appear in the TCRdb table, and some are missing; sequencing was by immunoSEQ multiplex PCR. The sample holds tens of thousands of clones; roughly 85% are singletons and the top ten take around 2%. The sequenced sample consisted of lung tumor tissue. These receptors were obtained from a human donor with non-small cell lung cancer. Each CDR3 is given with its conserved first and last residue. D genes are given only for firm matches. The size field is filled for only some rows; it gives once, few, many or a size class.

>-|TRBV29-1|TRBJ1-2|-
CSDWDVNYGYTF
TGCAGCGATTGGGACGTAAACTATGGCTACACCTTC
>-|TRBV19|TRBJ2-7|-
CASSMVVNSYEQYF
TGTGCCAGTAGTATGGTGGTTAACTCCTACGAGCAGTACTTC
>-|TRBV2|TRBJ1-5|-
CASSLTRGHNQPQHF
TGTGCCAGCAGTTTGACCAGGGGCCATAATCAGCCCCAGCATTTT
>-|TRBV4-3|TRBJ2-7|-
CASSQDQGPYEQYF
TGCGCCAGCAGCCAAGATCAGGGCCCCTACGAGCAGTACTTC
>TRBD1|TRBV28|TRBJ2-2|once
CAVLQGVDTGELFF
TGTGCCGTTCTCCAGGGGGTAGACACCGGGGAGCTGTTTTTT
>TRBD2|TRBV27|TRBJ2-3|-
CASSLLAGGMNTQYF
TGTGCCAGCAGCTTACTAGCGGGGGGGATGAATACGCAGTATTTT
>TRBD2|TRBV30|TRBJ2-5|-
CAWSGAGTRETQYF
TGTGCCTGGAGTGGAGCGGGGACCAGGGAGACCCAGTACTTC
>TRBD1|TRBV5-8|TRBJ2-7|-
CASRRTGKGYEQYF
TGTGCCAGCAGACGGACAGGGAAAGGCTACGAGCAGTACTTC
>-|TRBV7-8|TRBJ2-1|-
CASRPARQPLNEQFF
TGTGCCAGCAGACCTGCGCGGCAGCCGCTCAATGAGCAGTTCTTC
>-|TRBV7-2|TRBJ1-2|-
CASSFITNYGYTF
TGTGCCAGCAGCTTTATCACCAACTATGGCTACACCTTC
>-|TRBV6-5|TRBJ1-1|-
CASTPPGQNTEAFF
TGTGCCAGCACCCCCCCAGGACAGAACACTGAAGCTTTCTTT
>TRBD1|TRBV5-8|TRBJ2-3|-
CASSWGGQGADTQYF
TGTGCCAGCAGCTGGGGGGGACAGGGGGCAGATACGCAGTATTTT
>-|TRBV18|TRBJ1-1|-
CASSPRQGAAFF
TGTGCCAGCTCACCACGTCAGGGTGCAGCTTTCTTT
>-|TRBV9|TRBJ1-4|-
CASSAQVGGTTNEKLFF
TGTGCCAGCAGCGCCCAGGTTGGGGGAACAACTAATGAAAAACTGTTTTTT
>TRBD2|TRBV10-3|TRBJ2-4|-
CATAAGDKNIQYF
TGTGCCACCGCCGCGGGAGACAAAAACATTCAGTACTTC
>TRBD1|TRBV10-3|TRBJ2-7|once
CATERDRGIYEQYF
TGTGCCACAGAAAGGGACAGGGGGATTTACGAGCAGTACTTC
>-|TRBV29-1|TRBJ1-1|-
CSVGSGGAGTEAFF
TGCAGCGTTGGGAGTGGTGGGGCCGGCACTGAAGCTTTCTTT
>-|TRBV6-1|TRBJ1-2|-
CASSELEGYYGYTF
TGTGCCAGCAGTGAACTCGAGGGATACTATGGCTACACCTTC
>-|TRBV30|TRBJ1-4|once
CAWSVRGQVNEKLFF
TGTGCCTGGAGTGTACGGGGCCAGGTTAATGAAAAACTGTTTTTT
>-|TRBV2|TRBJ1-4|-
CASRGSTNEKLFF
TGTGCCAGCCGAGGGTCGACTAATGAAAAACTGTTTTTT
>TRBD1|TRBV6-5|TRBJ1-3|-
CASSQRTGTGNTIYF
TGTGCCAGCAGTCAAAGGACAGGGACTGGAAACACCATATATTTT
>-|TRBV27|TRBJ1-5|-
CASSLRYSGGVSNQPQHF
TGTGCCAGCAGTTTAAGGTACAGTGGAGGAGTTAGCAATCAGCCCCAGCATTTT
>TRBD1|TRBV6-5|TRBJ1-6|-
CASSYRQGNNSPLHF
TGTGCCAGCAGTTACCGACAGGGAAATAATTCACCCCTCCACTTT
>-|TRBV9|TRBJ2-7|once
CASSVDISSHEQYF
TGTGCCAGCAGCGTAGATATAAGCAGCCACGAGCAGTACTTC
>TRBD1|TRBV6-6|TRBJ1-5|-
CASSYPGQGQQPQHF
TGTGCCAGCAGTTACCCCGGACAGGGACAGCAGCCCCAGCATTTT
>TRBD1|TRBV7-2|TRBJ2-7|-
CASSLAGTGAYEQYF
TGTGCCAGCAGCTTAGCCGGGACAGGGGCCTACGAGCAGTACTTC
>-|TRBV5-1|TRBJ1-2|-
CASSLGGAYGYTF
TGCGCCAGCAGCTTGGGGGGCGCCTATGGCTACACCTTC
>TRBD1|TRBV5-1|TRBJ1-1|-
CASSLASQGVGEAFF
TGCGCCAGCAGCTTGGCCTCGCAGGGGGTGGGTGAAGCTTTCTTT
>-|TRBV9|TRBJ2-5|-
CASSVYEGGTQYF
TGTGCCAGCAGCGTATATGAGGGGGGGACCCAGTACTTC
>TRBD1|TRBV6-1|TRBJ2-7|-
CASSEGTGGNEQYF
TGTGCCAGCAGTGAAGGGACAGGGGGGAACGAGCAGTACTTC
>TRBD1|TRBV4-1|TRBJ2-7|-
CASSHWTGPSSYEQYF
TGCGCCAGCAGCCACTGGACAGGGCCATCCTCCTACGAGCAGTACTTC
>-|TRBV6-5|TRBJ2-7|-
CASSAGLFSYEQYF
TGTGCCAGCAGTGCGGGACTGTTCTCCTACGAGCAGTACTTC
>TRBD1|TRBV19|TRBJ2-3|-
CASTQTGGGTDTQYF
TGTGCCAGTACCCAGACAGGGGGGGGCACAGATACGCAGTATTTT
>-|TRBV5-4|TRBJ1-4|-
CASSLGRGDGEKLFF
TGTGCCAGCAGCTTGGGGCGGGGGGATGGTGAAAAACTGTTTTTT
>-|TRBV30|TRBJ2-5|-
CARGGFSLETQYF
TGTGCCCGAGGGGGGTTCTCCCTAGAGACCCAGTACTTC
>-|TRBV5-1|TRBJ2-7|-
CASSLGRGYYEQYF
TGCGCCAGCAGCTTGGGACGGGGGTACTACGAGCAGTACTTC
>-|TRBV6-6|TRBJ1-1|once
CASSFRTESTEAFF
TGTGCCAGCAGTTTTAGGACAGAGAGCACTGAAGCTTTCTTT
>-|TRBV18|TRBJ1-1|-
CASSPPGRVNTEAFF
TGTGCCAGCTCACCACCAGGCAGGGTGAACACTGAAGCTTTCTTT
>-|TRBV6-4|TRBJ1-2|-
CASSATGTDQKGYTF
TGTGCCAGCAGTGCAACCGGGACCGACCAGAAGGGCTACACCTTC
>TRBD2|TRBV4-3|TRBJ2-3|-
CASSLAGTSATDTQYF
TGCGCCAGCAGCCTCGCCGGGACTAGCGCCACAGATACGCAGTATTTT
>-|TRBV6-5|TRBJ2-4|-
CASSYSIGSGINIQYF
TGTGCCAGCAGTTACTCGATCGGTTCAGGGATAAACATTCAGTACTTC
>-|TRBV19|TRBJ2-4|-
CATEGDIQYF
TGTGCCACAGAGGGGGACATTCAGTACTTC
>-|TRBV6-1|TRBJ2-7|-
CASSEAGLAHEQYF
TGTGCCAGCAGTGAAGCAGGGCTAGCCCACGAGCAGTACTTC
>TRBD2|TRBV28|TRBJ2-7|-
CATEGRDYEQYF
TGTGCCACCGAAGGGAGGGACTACGAGCAGTACTTC
>TRBD1|TRBV11-2|TRBJ2-7|-
CASSEDRGPYEQYF
TGTGCCAGCAGCGAAGACAGGGGCCCCTACGAGCAGTACTTC
>-|TRBV4-2|TRBJ1-4|-
CASSQVDSKLFF
TGTGCCAGCAGCCAAGTCGACAGTAAACTGTTTTTT
>TRBD1|TRBV11-2|TRBJ1-2|few
CASSLDLWTGEAYGYTF
TGTGCCAGCAGCTTAGATCTATGGACAGGGGAGGCCTATGGCTACACCTTC
>-|TRBV10-2|TRBJ1-3|-
CASSESTGVGNTIYF
TGCGCCAGCAGTGAGTCGACCGGGGTTGGAAACACCATATATTTT
>TRBD2|TRBV4-2|TRBJ2-5|-
CASSQDGRGGTQETQYF
TGTGCCAGCAGCCAAGATGGCCGGGGGGGAACACAAGAGACCCAGTACTTC
>-|TRBV7-6|TRBJ2-1|medium-sized
CASSLGEFTYNEQFF
TGTGCCAGCAGCTTAGGGGAGTTCACCTACAATGAGCAGTTCTTC
>-|TRBV7-2|TRBJ2-7|-
CASSLDGFYEQYF
TGTGCCAGCAGCTTAGACGGGTTCTACGAGCAGTACTTC
>TRBD2|TRBV7-2|TRBJ2-1|-
CASSELGLAEDNEQFF
TGTGCCAGCAGCGAACTGGGACTAGCGGAGGACAATGAGCAGTTCTTC
>-|TRBV7-2|TRBJ2-3|-
CASSTRGGASTDTQYF
TGTGCCAGCAGCACACGTGGCGGGGCCAGCACAGATACGCAGTATTTT